Listed below are T cell receptor beta chains from one sample, sequenced in a study of blood T cell repertoires in COVID-19. Generated by immunoSEQ multiplex PCR, the TCRdb table keeps only in-frame clones and is missing some. The repertoire consists of around 300,000 clones, with 75% to 90% occurring once and the leading ten covering approximately 2%. The sequenced material came from peripheral blood. The receptors were gathered from a man over 45 with acute or convalescent COVID-19. Both conserved end residues are part of each CDR3. D genes are given only for firm matches. Not every row has a clone size; where given, it reads once, few, many or a size class.

CDR3 DNA: TGTGCCAGCAGCAGCAGGCTCCAAGAGACCCAGTACTTC
CDR3 protein: CASSSRLQETQYF
J gene: TRBJ2-5
D gene: .
clone size: .
V gene: TRBV27

CDR3 DNA: TGTGCCAGCAGCTTAGACCGGGGAGGCACCGGGGAGCTGTTTTTT
CDR3 protein: CASSLDRGGTGELFF
J gene: TRBJ2-2
D gene: .
clone size: once
V gene: TRBV7-3

CDR3 DNA: TGCGCCAGCAGCGACGACAGCACCGTGGGTGGCTACACCTTC
CDR3 protein: CASSDDSTVGGYTF
J gene: TRBJ1-2
D gene: .
clone size: .
V gene: TRBV5-1

CDR3 DNA: TGCGCCAGCAGCCCCTGGGCAGGGGGCGGCCACAATGAGCAGTTCTTC
CDR3 protein: CASSPWAGGGHNEQFF
J gene: TRBJ2-1
D gene: TRBD1
clone size: once
V gene: TRBV5-1

CDR3 DNA: TGTGCCAGCAGTGATGGACTAGCGGGGGGGCAGTTCTTC
CDR3 protein: CASSDGLAGGQFF
J gene: TRBJ2-1
D gene: TRBD2
clone size: .
V gene: TRBV6-4

CDR3 DNA: TGTGCCAGCAGGCAACAGGCGTCGGAGGGCTACACCTTC
CDR3 protein: CASRQQASEGYTF
J gene: TRBJ1-2
D gene: .
clone size: once
V gene: TRBV5-6

CDR3 DNA: TGTGCCATCAGTGAGTTCGCGGCCACCTACAATGAGCAGTTCTTC
CDR3 protein: CAISEFAATYNEQFF
J gene: TRBJ2-1
D gene: .
clone size: .
V gene: TRBV10-3

CDR3 DNA: TGCGCCAGCAACCAAGGACTAGCGGGGGAAACCGGGGAGCTGTTTTTT
CDR3 protein: CASNQGLAGETGELFF
J gene: TRBJ2-2
D gene: TRBD2
clone size: .
V gene: TRBV4-1

CDR3 DNA: TGTGCCAGCAGCCATCTTTTGAACACCATATATTTT
CDR3 protein: CASSHLLNTIYF
J gene: TRBJ1-3
D gene: .
clone size: .
V gene: TRBV3-1/TRBV3-2

CDR3 DNA: TGCGCCAGCAGCTTGGCGGGGGACCCGAATTCACCCCTCCACTTT
CDR3 protein: CASSLAGDPNSPLHF
J gene: TRBJ1-6
D gene: .
clone size: .
V gene: TRBV5-1

CDR3 DNA: TGTGCCAGCAGTATTCCCCAGCGGGAGACCTACAATGAGCAGTTCTTC
CDR3 protein: CASSIPQRETYNEQFF
J gene: TRBJ2-1
D gene: TRBD2
clone size: .
V gene: TRBV2

CDR3 DNA: TGTGCCAGCTCACTCACCTCAGGGGGAACAAGGGGGACTGAAGCTTTCTTT
CDR3 protein: CASSLTSGGTRGTEAFF
J gene: TRBJ1-1
D gene: TRBD1
clone size: .
V gene: TRBV18

CDR3 DNA: TGCGCCAGCAGCTTGGTCTCGGGGAACACTGAAGCTTTCTTT
CDR3 protein: CASSLVSGNTEAFF
J gene: TRBJ1-1
D gene: .
clone size: .
V gene: TRBV5-1

CDR3 DNA: TGTGCCAGTAGTATAGGGGTGGGGGGCTACGAGCAGTACTTC
CDR3 protein: CASSIGVGGYEQYF
J gene: TRBJ2-7
D gene: .
clone size: .
V gene: TRBV19

CDR3 DNA: TGTGCCAGCCAGGGGTGGACGGGAAGGACTGAAGCTTTCTTT
CDR3 protein: CASQGWTGRTEAFF
J gene: TRBJ1-1
D gene: .
clone size: few
V gene: TRBV6-5

CDR3 DNA: TGTGCCAGCAGCTTATCGGGACAGCGGCCAGAGACCCAGTACTTC
CDR3 protein: CASSLSGQRPETQYF
J gene: TRBJ2-5
D gene: TRBD1
clone size: .
V gene: TRBV7-3

CDR3 DNA: TGTGCCAGCAGTTACTTCCGACAGGGTCGGACTGAAGCTTTCTTT
CDR3 protein: CASSYFRQGRTEAFF
J gene: TRBJ1-1
D gene: TRBD1
clone size: .
V gene: TRBV27

CDR3 DNA: TGTGCCAGCAGCTCCCGGACAGGGAGCAATCAGCCCCAGCATTTT
CDR3 protein: CASSSRTGSNQPQHF
J gene: TRBJ1-5
D gene: TRBD1
clone size: .
V gene: TRBV13

CDR3 DNA: TGCAGTGCTAGTCCTAGCAGATACACCGGGGAGCTGTTTTTT
CDR3 protein: CSASPSRYTGELFF
J gene: TRBJ2-2
D gene: .
clone size: .
V gene: TRBV20-1

CDR3 DNA: TGCAGTGCTAGTTCTGGGGGGAACTCCTACAATGAGCAGTTCTTC
CDR3 protein: CSASSGGNSYNEQFF
J gene: TRBJ2-1
D gene: .
clone size: .
V gene: TRBV20-1

CDR3 DNA: TGTGCCAGCTCAGCCGGGACAGGGGGCGAGCAGACCCAGTACTTC
CDR3 protein: CASSAGTGGEQTQYF
J gene: TRBJ2-5
D gene: TRBD1
clone size: .
V gene: TRBV18

CDR3 DNA: TGTGCCAGCAGTTCGGACAGGAACAATGAGCAGTTCTTC
CDR3 protein: CASSSDRNNEQFF
J gene: TRBJ2-1
D gene: TRBD1
clone size: .
V gene: TRBV5-4

CDR3 DNA: TGTGCCAGCAGGGGCCACCCGGGACAGGGCTCCTACGAGCAGTACTTC
CDR3 protein: CASRGHPGQGSYEQYF
J gene: TRBJ2-7
D gene: TRBD1
clone size: .
V gene: TRBV2

CDR3 DNA: TGTGCCAGCAGTTACGCGGGAGGAGGGTCGGAAAAACTGTTTTTT
CDR3 protein: CASSYAGGGSEKLFF
J gene: TRBJ1-4
D gene: .
clone size: .
V gene: TRBV6-5

CDR3 DNA: TGTGCCAGCAGTTTGGAGTCGCAGATTCAGTACTTC
CDR3 protein: CASSLESQIQYF
J gene: TRBJ2-4
D gene: .
clone size: once
V gene: TRBV12-3/TRBV12-4

CDR3 DNA: TGTGCCAGCTCACCGAACAGGGATGGCACTGAAGCTTTCTTT
CDR3 protein: CASSPNRDGTEAFF
J gene: TRBJ1-1
D gene: .
clone size: .
V gene: TRBV18

CDR3 DNA: TGTGCCAGCAGTCGGGACATCTTCTACGAGCAGTACTTC
CDR3 protein: CASSRDIFYEQYF
J gene: TRBJ2-7
D gene: .
clone size: .
V gene: TRBV6-5

CDR3 DNA: TGTGCCAGCAGCCCAGTTAACTATGGCTACACCTTC
CDR3 protein: CASSPVNYGYTF
J gene: TRBJ1-2
D gene: .
clone size: .
V gene: TRBV7-9

CDR3 DNA: TGTGCCAGCAGCGCCCAGGGGAACACCGGGGAGCTGTTTTTT
CDR3 protein: CASSAQGNTGELFF
J gene: TRBJ2-2
D gene: .
clone size: .
V gene: TRBV6-4

CDR3 DNA: TGTGCCAGCTCACCAGGACAGCTACGCTCCTACGAGCAGTACTTC
CDR3 protein: CASSPGQLRSYEQYF
J gene: TRBJ2-7
D gene: .
clone size: .
V gene: TRBV18

CDR3 DNA: TGTGCCAGCAGCCAACGGGAGGGGGCCGGCCGAGAGACCCAGTACTTC
CDR3 protein: CASSQREGAGRETQYF
J gene: TRBJ2-5
D gene: .
clone size: once
V gene: TRBV4-2

CDR3 DNA: TGTGCCAGCAGCCTAGACAGGTCCAATCAGCCCCAGCATTTT
CDR3 protein: CASSLDRSNQPQHF
J gene: TRBJ1-5
D gene: .
clone size: .
V gene: TRBV6-5

CDR3 DNA: TGTGCCAGCAGTCTAACGCCGGGACAGGGAAACTATGGCTACACCTTC
CDR3 protein: CASSLTPGQGNYGYTF
J gene: TRBJ1-2
D gene: TRBD1
clone size: .
V gene: TRBV14

CDR3 DNA: TGTGCCAGCAGTTCGGACAGGAACACTGAAGCTTTCTTT
CDR3 protein: CASSSDRNTEAFF
J gene: TRBJ1-1
D gene: .
clone size: .
V gene: TRBV7-3

CDR3 DNA: TGTGCCATCAGTGAGTCGACAGGAGGTGCAACTAATGAAAAACTGTTTTTT
CDR3 protein: CAISESTGGATNEKLFF
J gene: TRBJ1-4
D gene: .
clone size: .
V gene: TRBV10-3

CDR3 DNA: TGTGCCAGCAGCCAAGTCATTGCGGCGGCGGGGGAGCTGTTTTTT
CDR3 protein: CASSQVIAAAGELFF
J gene: TRBJ2-2
D gene: .
clone size: .
V gene: TRBV4-2

CDR3 DNA: TGTGCCAGCAGTTACTCGTTGACTGCCACAGATACGCAGTATTTT
CDR3 protein: CASSYSLTATDTQYF
J gene: TRBJ2-3
D gene: .
clone size: .
V gene: TRBV6-8

CDR3 DNA: TGTGCCAGCAGCCAAGATCTAAAGGGGTGGTATGGCTACACCTTC
CDR3 protein: CASSQDLKGWYGYTF
J gene: TRBJ1-2
D gene: .
clone size: .
V gene: TRBV3-1/TRBV3-2

CDR3 DNA: TGTGCCTGGGGACTAGCGGGGGGTGCAGATACGCAGTATTTT
CDR3 protein: CAWGLAGGADTQYF
J gene: TRBJ2-3
D gene: TRBD2
clone size: .
V gene: TRBV30